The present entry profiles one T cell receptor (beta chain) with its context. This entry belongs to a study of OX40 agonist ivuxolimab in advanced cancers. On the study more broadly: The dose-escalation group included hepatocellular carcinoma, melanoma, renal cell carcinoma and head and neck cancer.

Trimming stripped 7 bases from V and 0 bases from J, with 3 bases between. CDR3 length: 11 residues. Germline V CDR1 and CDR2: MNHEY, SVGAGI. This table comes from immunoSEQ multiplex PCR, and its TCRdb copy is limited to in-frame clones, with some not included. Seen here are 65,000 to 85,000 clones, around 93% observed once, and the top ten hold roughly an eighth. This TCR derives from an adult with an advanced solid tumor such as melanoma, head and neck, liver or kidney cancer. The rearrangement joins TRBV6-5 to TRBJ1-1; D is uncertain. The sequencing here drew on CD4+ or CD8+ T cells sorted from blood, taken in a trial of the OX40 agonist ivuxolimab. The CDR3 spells CASILNTEAFF. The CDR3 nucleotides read TGTGCCAGCATCCTGAACACTGAAGCTTTCTTT.